This section outlines one T cell receptor beta chain sequence together with its context. Its cognate antigen is unknown. This record comes from a study of blood T cells in healthy people across ages. Study results and caveats: Long-lived donors exceeded aged donors in naive CD4+ cells and diversity. Not knowing donor CMV status may have confounded expanded clonotype changes. The recorded TCR beta diversity per million T cells decreased in a roughly linear manner with age.

Total RNA, at least 5.5 micrograms per sample, came from PBMCs. A J-beta primer mix and a sample-barcoded 5' primer were used in a second PCR of about 7 to 11 cycles. MiXCR, run by TCRdb on the 5' RACE reads, gives a single entry per CDR3 protein. Seen here are around 1,600,000 distinct CDR3 sequences, around 40% observed once, and the top ten hold around 4%. This CDR3 region has 15 residues. The V gene lost 2 bases and the J gene lost 0 bases, with 8 bases spanning the gap. The V gene's germline CDR1 is SNHLY and CDR2 FYNNEI. The V and J genes are TRBV2 and TRBJ1-5; D not resolved. Sequenced input: blood. The clonotype comes from a woman aged 18-29 years in good health. CDR3 bases: TGTGCCAGCAGTGAACAGTTATATAGCAATCAGCCCCAGCATTTT. Translated: CASSEQLYSNQPQHF. Full variable domain (missing parts from reference TRBV2 and TRBJ1-5): EPEVTQTPSHQVTQMGQEVILRCVPISNHLYFYWYRQILGQKVEFLVSFYNNEISEKSEIFDDQFSVERPDGSNFTLKIRSTKLEDSAMYFCASSEQLYSNQPQHFGDGTRLSIL.